This TCR beta chain was sequenced during a study of siplizumab effects on memory and regulatory T cells. V was cut by 0 bases and J by 3 bases, with 10 bases left in between. Germline V gene lookup returns CDR1 SGDLS and CDR2 YYNGEE. The CDR3 contains 14 residues. Study-wide results and caveats: An assignable naive or memory phenotype was lacking in roughly 80-95% of proliferating CD4+ or CD8+ clones.

Sequencing used immunoSEQ multiplex PCR; TCRdb keeps in-frame clones, though not all of them. The sample includes some 120,000 clones, approximately 94% of them seen just once. In its sample, this clone was seen once. Its antigen is unidentified. The chain is built from TRBV9 and TRBJ2-7; D gene uncertain. The clonotype originates from a human donor in good health. The specimen was non-Treg CD4+ T cells sorted from blood. The CDR3 here is CASSVDRSIYEQYF. The DNA for the CDR3 is TGTGCCAGCAGCGTAGATAGGTCAATCTACGAGCAGTACTTC.